This T cell receptor (beta chain) was sequenced during a study of blood T cell repertoires in COVID-19. Turning to the study itself: Samples taken during acute and convalescent COVID-19 were collected in the United States, Italy and Spain. T cells, B-cell-depleted T cells, or PBMCs provided the cDNA or gDNA that served as material.

Authors' analysis steps: Reference gene primers were amplified, and this amplification served to estimate nucleated cell counts. Sequencing was performed with immunoSEQ multiplex PCR; in TCRdb, only in-frame clones are kept and a portion is missing. V and J calls and clone size follow that table, whereas D and trimming were derived from the DNA. The profile shows roughly 230,000 clones, 65% to 85% of them singletons. The CDR3 is made up of 15 amino acids. V shed 3 bases and J 4 bases; nucleotides not matched to a gene: 7. Germline lookup yields CDR1 DFQATT and CDR2 SNEGSKA (reference sequence). The clonotype was recovered from a human donor in a cohort sampled during active COVID-19. Sequencing was performed on peripheral blood. The chain carries TRBV20-1 and TRBJ2-7; TRBD2 matches at 12 bases. The CDR3, as DNA: TGCAGTGCTAGTATGACTAGCGGGAGCGGGTACGAGCAGTACTTC. Its protein product is CSASMTSGSGYEQYF.